What follows are 21 T cell receptor beta chains derived from one specimen sequenced in a study of CD8 T cells in Susac syndrome. Reverse transcription of 0.5 to 1 ug RNA was carried out with random hexamers. TCRdb reprocessed the immunoSEQ multiplex PCR reads via MiXCR and lists one record per CDR3 protein. The table lists about 160,000 distinct CDR3 sequences, about 91% of them singletons. The sequencing input was CD4+ T cells from PBMCs. These receptors all stem from a human donor in good health.

This clonotype was seen a handful of times. V gene TRBV7-9 combines with J gene TRBJ2-5; D ambiguous. The CDR3 totals 11 residues. The germline gives CDR1 SEHNR, CDR2 FQNEAQ (reference sequence). The V end was cut by 5 bases, the J end by 5 bases, with 6 bases between. The CDR3 coding sequence is TGTGCCAGCAGCCGGTTGGAGACCCAGTACTTC. Protein sequence: CASSRLETQYF. Supplemented by reference TRBV7-9 and TRBJ2-5, the full variable domain reads DTGVSQNPRHKITKRGQNVTFRCDPISEHNRLYWYRQTLGQGPEFLTYFQNEAQLEKSRLLSDRFSAERPKGSFSTLEIQRTEQGDSAMYLCASSRLETQYFGPGTRLLVL.

This clonotype is a singleton in its sample. The J gene is TRBJ2-3, the V gene TRBV12-3 or TRBV12-4; 8 bases are shared with TRBD1. The length of the CDR3 is 14 residues. The V segment lost 2 bases and the J segment 3 bases; nucleotides outside the gene matches: 1. As DNA, the CDR3 is TGTGCCAGCAGTTTAAGGACAGGGACAGATACGCAGTATTTT. The encoded protein is CASSLRTGTDTQYF.

The chain uses TRBV18 and TRBJ1-2; 7 bases are a match to TRBD1. The CDR3 loop spans 14 amino acids. Per germline, CDR1 KGHSH and CDR2 LQKENI. The V gene end was trimmed by 2 bases and the J gene end by 1 base; junction bases not matched to a gene: 1. The CDR3 nucleotides are TGTGCCAGCTCACCAAGGGACAGTAACTATGGCTACACCTTC. Its translation is CASSPRDSNYGYTF.

The rearrangement uses TRBV7-2 and TRBJ2-7; maybe TRBD2 (7 bases). V was clipped by 0 bases and J by 3 bases, with 15 bases between them. CDR1 is SGHTA and CDR2 is FQGNSA in the germline V gene. The CDR3 has 16 residues. Here the CDR3 reads CASSLAGSGTFYEQYF. As DNA, the CDR3 is TGTGCCAGCAGCTTAGCCGGCAGCGGGACATTCTACGAGCAGTACTTC.

The rearrangement joins TRBV12-3 or TRBV12-4 to TRBJ2-2; tentatively, D is TRBD2 (5 bases). This CDR3 comprises 14 residues. Between the trimmed V and J ends, which lost 8 bases and 2 bases, there was a span of 12 bases. The CDR3 is CASLEAENTGELFF. The CDR3 nucleotides are TGTGCCAGCCTGGAGGCGGAAAACACCGGGGAGCTGTTTTTT.

The chain links TRBV7-2 to TRBJ2-7; D possibly corresponds to TRBD1 (6 bases). Germline V lookup: CDR1 SGHTA, CDR2 FQGNSA. Trimming left V 5 bases short and J 6 bases short, with 20 bases between. This CDR3 is 15 amino acids long. The DNA for the CDR3 is TGTGCCAGCAGCCCCTCAGGGGCAGGGTCAGCCGAGCAGTACTTC. Its translation: CASSPSGAGSAEQYF.

The sample holds one count of this clonotype. The chain links TRBV29-1 to TRBJ2-2; D may be TRBD1 or TRBD2 (6 bases each). V was trimmed by 6 bases and J by 4 bases, leaving 18 bases between them. The CDR3 is 15 residues long. Looked up from germline, CDR1 is SQVTM and CDR2 is ANQGSEA. CDR3 amino acids: CSVVPGASGTGELFF. The CDR3 DNA reads as TGCAGCGTCGTTCCGGGGGCTTCGGGCACCGGGGAGCTGTTTTTT.

The sample holds one count of this clonotype. This chain connects TRBV28 to TRBJ1-1, with a weak D call TRBD1 (6 bases). CDR3 length: 14 amino acids. Looked up from germline, CDR1 is MDHEN and CDR2 is SYDVKM. Trimming took off 2 bases at V and 1 base at J, with 8 bases between the two ends. CDR3 protein: CASSLGTRNTEAFF. CDR3 nucleotides: TGTGCCAGCAGTTTAGGGACAAGGAACACTGAAGCTTTCTTT.

The genes are TRBV6-2 or TRBV6-3 and TRBJ2-7; D ambiguous. CDR1 is MNHEY and CDR2 is SVGEGT in the germline V gene. The CDR3 contains 11 residues. Trimming removed 7 bases at V and 4 bases at J, with 8 bases between. The CDR3 nucleotides read TGTGCCAGCACCGATCGATACGAGCAGTACTTC. This translates into CASTDRYEQYF.

The rearrangement uses TRBV2 and TRBJ2-7; D remains unclear. V was shortened by 8 bases and J by 5 bases, with 10 bases between the two germline ends. Germline V gene lookup returns CDR1 SNHLY and CDR2 FYNNEI. The CDR3 loop spans 11 amino acids. CDR3 protein: CASSSNDEQYF. In nucleotides, the CDR3 is TGTGCCAGCTCTAGTAACGACGAGCAGTACTTC.

V gene TRBV7-2 combines with J gene TRBJ1-4, with 8 bases lining up with TRBD1. With 4 bases clipped from V and 5 bases from J, the junction kept 3 bases outside the gene matches. Germline lookup yields CDR1 SGHTA and CDR2 FQGNSA. The CDR3 has 14 residues. The chain's CDR3 is CASSSRTGNEKLFF. As DNA, the CDR3 is TGTGCCAGCAGCTCTCGGACAGGGAATGAAAAACTGTTTTTT.

The CDR3 region has the DNA TGTGCCAGCAGCTTCCTAGCGGGAGTAGGAACCGGGGAGCTGTTTTTT. It encodes CASSFLAGVGTGELFF. This chain links TRBV7-2 with TRBJ2-2, with 10 bases aligning to TRBD2. Germline V gives CDR1 SGHTA, CDR2 FQGNSA. V lost 3 bases and J lost 5; bases outside the gene matches: 6. The CDR3 loop spans 16 amino acids.

V and J are TRBV5-1 and TRBJ2-1; 11 bases match TRBD2. Looked up from germline, CDR1 is SGHRS and CDR2 is YFSETQ. The CDR3 extends over 14 amino acids. J lost 7 bases, V lost 3 bases, and 3 bases had no gene match. DNA for the CDR3: TGCGCCAGCAGCTCGACTAGCGGGATTAATGAGCAGTTCTTC. It encodes CASSSTSGINEQFF.

The table lists this clonotype with a few counts. The chain couples TRBV5-1 to TRBJ2-5, with D maybe TRBD1 (6 bases). The CDR3 is made up of 14 amino acids. CDR1 and CDR2 from the germline V gene are SGHRS and YFSETQ. V lost 0 bases and J lost 4, with 10 bases in between. CDR3 nucleotide sequence: TGCGCCAGCAGCTTGGAAGGACAGAGAGAGACCCAGTACTTC. As protein: CASSLEGQRETQYF.

This chain connects TRBV19 to TRBJ1-5, with D unresolved. This CDR3 has 12 amino acids. V was shortened by 5 bases and J by 8 bases, with 10 bases between the two germline ends. Germline V lookup: CDR1 LNHDA, CDR2 SQIVND (reference sequence). The CDR3 DNA is TGTGCCAGTAGTGCCGATGAAAAGCCCCAGCATTTT. This gives the protein CASSADEKPQHF.

The chain recombines TRBV9 with TRBJ1-6; 7 nucleotides match TRBD1. The ends lost 5 bases at V and 16 bases at J; junction bases unmatched: 3. Germline loops: CDR1 SGDLS, CDR2 YYNGEE. This CDR3 has 10 amino acids. The CDR3 spells CASRGQELHF. For the CDR3, the DNA is TGTGCCAGCAGAGGACAGGAGCTCCACTTT. The full variable domain, its missing parts supplied by reference TRBV9 and TRBJ1-6, is DSGVTQTPKHLITATGQRVTLRCSPRSGDLSVYWYQQSLDQGLQFLIQYYNGEERAKGNILERFSAQQFPDLHSELNLSSLELGDSALYFCASRGQELHFGNGTRLTVT.

This chain joins TRBV5-1 and TRBJ2-3, with 7 bases that match TRBD1. This CDR3 region has 15 residues. The germline V gene has CDR1 SGHRS and CDR2 YFSETQ. With V trimmed by 0 bases and J by 4 bases, 5 bases remained unmatched. This chain's CDR3 is CASSLGDSTADTQYF. In nucleotides, the CDR3 is TGCGCCAGCAGCTTGGGGGACAGTACCGCAGATACGCAGTATTTT.

This clonotype appeared a single time. CDR3 sequence: CSVKTTGGSREQYF. DNA of the CDR3: TGCAGCGTCAAGACGACAGGGGGCTCTAGGGAGCAGTACTTC. The gene calls are TRBV29-1 and TRBJ2-7; 10 bases agree with TRBD1. Trimming took 6 bases from V and 7 from J; bases not matched to a gene: 12. The CDR3 extends over 14 amino acids. From germline, CDR1 is SQVTM and CDR2 ANQGSEA.

CDR3 coding DNA: TGTGCCAGCAGTGAAATACCGGCGGAGACCCAGTACTTC. Its protein product is CASSEIPAETQYF. This rearrangement joins TRBV2 to TRBJ2-5; D is unclear. In germline, CDR1 is SNHLY, CDR2 FYNNEI. The CDR3 sequence is 13 residues long. The V end lost 2 bases, the J end lost 5 bases, and 9 bases lay between the germline ends.

This chain uses TRBV19 with TRBJ2-6; 8 positions match TRBD1. The CDR3 spans 18 residues. V was pared by 5 bases and J by 0 bases, with 9 bases of the junction left unmatched. The germline V gene has CDR1 LNHDA and CDR2 SQIVND (reference sequence). The CDR3 region is CASSVQGGDSSGANVLTF. The CDR3 bases are TGTGCCAGTAGTGTACAGGGGGGTGATTCCTCTGGGGCCAACGTCCTGACTTTC.

The chain recombines TRBV12-3 or TRBV12-4 with TRBJ2-2, with 12 bases lining up with TRBD2. CDR3 length: 18 amino acids. Losses at the gene ends were 5 bases for V and 2 bases for J; bases not matched to a gene: 9. This CDR3 is CASSPLTSGGPNTGELFF. The CDR3 DNA follows: TGTGCCAGCAGTCCGTTAACTAGCGGGGGGCCTAACACCGGGGAGCTGTTTTTT.